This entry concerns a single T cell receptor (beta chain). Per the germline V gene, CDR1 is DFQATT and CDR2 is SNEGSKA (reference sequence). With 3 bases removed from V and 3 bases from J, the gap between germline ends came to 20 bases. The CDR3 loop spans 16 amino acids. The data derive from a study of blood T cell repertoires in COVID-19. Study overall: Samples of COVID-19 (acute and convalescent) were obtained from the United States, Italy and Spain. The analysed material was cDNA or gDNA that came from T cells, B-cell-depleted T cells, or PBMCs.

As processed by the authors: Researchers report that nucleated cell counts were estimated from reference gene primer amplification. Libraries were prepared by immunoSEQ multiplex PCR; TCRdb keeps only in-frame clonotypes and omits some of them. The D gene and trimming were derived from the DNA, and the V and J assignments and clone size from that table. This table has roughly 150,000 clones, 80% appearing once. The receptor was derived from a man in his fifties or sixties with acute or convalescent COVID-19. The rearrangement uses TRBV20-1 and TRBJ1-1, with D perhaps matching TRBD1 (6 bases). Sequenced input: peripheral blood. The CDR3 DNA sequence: TGCAGTGCTAGTCGTACAGGGCTTAGATTTGACACTGAAGCTTTCTTT. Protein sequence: CSASRTGLRFDTEAFF.